Below, 15 T cell receptor beta chains from the same sample are listed, as sequenced in a study of regulatory T cells in long-lasting Graves disease. Combining iRepertoire HTBI primers with Arm-PCR of CDR3 regions, the authors built TCR beta libraries. Via MiXCR, TCRdb re-called the multiplex PCR reads, giving one row per CDR3 protein. Here the sample spans about 210,000 distinct CDR3 sequences, roughly 19% being singletons. This sample's time point: newly diagnosed GD, antithyroid drugs for less than 3 months. From PBMCs, RNA was extracted and then used to make the TCR library. The same sample was also used in a study of T cells in Graves' hyperthyroidism and ophthalmopathy.

The sample was peripheral blood mononuclear cells (PBMCs), taken at new diagnosis, from a patient treated with antithyroid drugs. The receptors were gathered from a woman in her twenties or thirties with Graves disease.

This clonotype came up many times. V is TRBV19 and J is TRBJ2-1; 9 nucleotides agree with TRBD2. Germline assignment: CDR1 LNHDA and CDR2 SQIVND (reference sequence). J gave up 4 bases and V 5 bases, and 3 bases lay outside the gene matches. The CDR3 spans 14 residues. The DNA for the CDR3 is TGTGCCAGTAGTCCGACTAGCGGATACAATGAGCAGTTCTTC. Residues: CASSPTSGYNEQFF.

This clonotype was counted many times. The rearrangement links TRBV28 to TRBJ1-2; D is undetermined. This CDR3 comprises 11 residues. Germline assignment: CDR1 MDHEN and CDR2 SYDVKM. V lost 6 bases and J lost 3, with 5 bases in between. The chain's CDR3 is CASSTYYGYTF. The CDR3 nucleotides are TGTGCCAGCAGCACGTACTATGGCTACACCTTC.

This clonotype was counted at least ten times. Germline is not matched at one junction end, which may reflect a read error. The rearrangement uses TRBV3-1 and TRBJ2-7; D assignment may be TRBD1 or TRBD2 (5 bases each). This CDR3 is 16 amino acids long. Germline loops: CDR1 LGHDT, CDR2 YNNKEL (reference sequence). The CDR3 spells CASSPFGAASSCEQYF. DNA for the CDR3: TGTGCCAGCAGCCCATTCGGGGCAGCGAGCTCCTGCGAGCAGTACTTC.

This clonotype has only a few counts. The conserved final phenylalanine or tryptophan is absent from the CDR3, which likely points to a read error. V usage is TRBV27 and J usage is TRBJ1-6; D is perhaps TRBD1 (6 bases). CDR3 length: 13 residues. The germline gives CDR1 MNHEY, CDR2 SMNVEV (reference sequence). V dropped 7 bases and J dropped 5 bases, with 9 bases sitting between them. The CDR3 sequence: CASKQGDNSPLHL. The CDR3 DNA reads as TGTGCCAGCAAACAGGGTGATAATTCACCCCTCCACCTT.

Many counts were recorded for this clonotype. The V call is TRBV7-3, the J call TRBJ1-1; possible D gene TRBD1, 6 bases. Germline CDR1 is SGHTA and CDR2 is FQGTGA. The V end lost 5 bases, the J end lost 1 base, and 11 bases lay between the germline ends. This CDR3 spans 14 amino acids. CDR3 sequence: CASSLRGPNTEAFF. In nucleotides, the CDR3 is TGTGCCAGCAGCCTCAGGGGTCCGAACACTGAAGCTTTCTTT.

This clonotype was seen at least ten times. J is TRBJ2-1 and V is TRBV11-2, with 13 bases lining up with TRBD2. This CDR3 spans 18 amino acids. Germline V gene sequence: CDR1 SGHAT, CDR2 FQNNGV. J lost 4 bases, V lost 5 bases, and 11 bases had no gene match. DNA for the CDR3: TGTGCCAGCAGCCGAGGGTGGACTAGCGGGAGTAATTACAATGAGCAGTTCTTC. The encoded protein is CASSRGWTSGSNYNEQFF.

In its sample, this clonotype was seen many times. The V call is TRBV28, the J call TRBJ2-1, with 7 bases fitting TRBD2. With 5 bases clipped from V and 3 bases from J, the junction kept 13 bases outside the gene matches. This CDR3 has 17 amino acids. Germline values: CDR1 MDHEN, CDR2 SYDVKM. CDR3 DNA: TGTGCCAGCAGTCCTACCTGGCTCTCTAGCGGCTACAATGAGCAGTTCTTC. This gives the protein CASSPTWLSSGYNEQFF.

This chain links TRBV7-2 with TRBJ2-3, with 8 bases identical to TRBD2. The V gene end was trimmed by 1 base and the J gene end by 0 bases; junction bases not matched to a gene: 3. The germline V gene encodes CDR1 SGHTA and CDR2 FQGNSA. The length of the CDR3 is 16 residues. The CDR3 nucleotides are TGTGCCAGCAGCTTAGGGTCTAGCGGGAGCACAGATACGCAGTATTTT. Its translation: CASSLGSSGSTDTQYF.

The chain employs TRBV9 and TRBJ2-2; TRBD2 agrees at 8 bases. The ends lost 1 base at V and 5 bases at J; junction bases unmatched: 4. This CDR3 has 15 residues. The germline gives CDR1 SGDLS, CDR2 YYNGEE. For the CDR3, the DNA is TGTGCCAGCAGCGTAATGGCGGGAGGAACCGGGGAGCTGTTTTTT. It specifies CASSVMAGGTGELFF. The full variable domain, its missing parts supplied by reference TRBV9 and TRBJ2-2, is DSGVTQTPKHLITATGQRVTLRCSPRSGDLSVYWYQQSLDQGLQFLIQYYNGEERAKGNILERFSAQQFPDLHSELNLSSLELGDSALYFCASSVMAGGTGELFFGEGSRLTVL.

This clonotype was counted ten times or more. The chain carries TRBV5-4 and TRBJ2-5; 10 positions match TRBD2. Per germline, CDR1 SGHNT and CDR2 YYREEE (reference sequence). The trim removed 4 bases at V and 5 bases at J, leaving 5 bases unmatched. The CDR3 extends over 14 amino acids. The CDR3, as DNA: TGTGCCAGCAGCGCCCTAGCGGGAGTCGAGACCCAGTACTTC. Encoded protein: CASSALAGVETQYF. Variable domain in full (rest from reference TRBV5-4 and TRBJ2-5): ETGVTQSPTHLIKTRGQQVTLRCSSQSGHNTVSWYQQALGQGPQFIFQYYREEENGRGNFPPRFSGLQFPNYSSELNVNALELDDSALYLCASSALAGVETQYFGPGTRLLVL.

In its sample, this clonotype was seen a few times. Here the CDR3 DNA reads TGCGCCAGCAGCCAAGCCCCGGGACAGGGGCGGTCTGAAGCTTTCTTT. It encodes CASSQAPGQGRSEAFF. The V gene is TRBV4-1, the J gene TRBJ1-1; 10 bases are shared with TRBD1. The J segment lost 6 bases and the V segment lost 1 base, leaving 8 bases of the junction unmatched. In germline, CDR1 is MGHRA, CDR2 YSYEKL. There are 16 residues in the CDR3.

This clonotype was recorded many times. The rearrangement joins TRBV14 to TRBJ1-3, with D perhaps TRBD1 (5 bases). The CDR3 is made up of 14 amino acids. Deletions cut 7 bases from V and 0 bases from J, with 10 bases between. Germline CDR1 and CDR2: SGHDN and FVKESK. In DNA, the CDR3 is TGTGCCAGCAACCCGGGGACCTCTGGAAACACCATATATTTT. This sequence encodes CASNPGTSGNTIYF.

This clonotype was counted ten times or more. This sequence joins TRBV6-2 or TRBV6-3 and TRBJ2-1; 12 bases align to TRBD2. There are 15 residues in the CDR3. Germline CDR1 is MNHEY and CDR2 is SVGEGT. Trimming removed 6 bases from V and 5 bases from J; junction bases left unmatched: 5. CDR3 amino acids: CASSPRLAGDNEQFF. The CDR3 DNA reads as TGTGCCAGCAGCCCCCGACTAGCGGGGGACAATGAGCAGTTCTTC.

This clonotype occurred many times. The chain carries TRBV20-1 and TRBJ2-1; D is undetermined. The germline V and J ends were trimmed by 4 bases and 7 bases, with 8 bases remaining between them. Per the germline V gene, CDR1 is DFQATT and CDR2 is SNEGSKA (reference sequence). The CDR3 is 11 amino acids. The CDR3 nucleotides are TGCAGTGCTACCCTAGGTAATGAGCAGTTCTTC. Translated, it gives CSATLGNEQFF.

The genes are TRBV28 and TRBJ1-1; D might be TRBD1 (6 bases). Germline values: CDR1 MDHEN, CDR2 SYDVKM. This CDR3 is 15 amino acids long. V lost 8 bases to trimming and J lost 5 bases, with 21 bases between them. As DNA, the CDR3 is TGTGCCAGCCTAAAATCGGGGGGGCTGGATACTGAAGCTTTCTTT. It yields the protein CASLKSGGLDTEAFF.